A selection of T cell receptor beta chains follows, all from one sample in a study of identical twins. TCRdb re-derived calls from the 5' RACE reads in MiXCR, one entry per CDR3 protein. The sample contains roughly 230,000 distinct CDR3 sequences, about 8% of which appear only once. The same sample was also studied in work on yellow fever vaccine responses in identical twins.

Material for sequencing was CD8+ T cells sorted from blood. The receptors were gathered from a young woman in good health. The CDR3 runs from the conserved cysteine through the conserved F or W. The order of the fields is CDR3 protein, D gene, V gene. D genes are given only for firm matches.

CASSDRLAGYYEQYF TRBD2 TRBV4-3
CASSYSPLASTYNEQFF NA TRBV6-5
CSVGFTWSTYNEQFF NA TRBV29-1
CASSLIERGAGGFSTDTQYF TRBD2 TRBV12-3/TRBV12-4
CASATRNSYEQYF NA TRBV7-9
CSVGPAGNMNTEAFF NA TRBV29-1
CARYENRSYEQYF NA TRBV7-9
CASSLGWDEQYF NA TRBV7-9
CASLQTADTQYF NA TRBV2
CASSLNLAYEQYF NA TRBV27
CASRGGKNGYTF NA TRBV27
CASSYLLQFF NA TRBV11-2
CASAGLAGSYNEQFF TRBD2 TRBV28
CSARTPGTSGRMGETQYF TRBD2 TRBV20-1
CASSYLPTGQGLQETQYF TRBD1 TRBV6-5
CASSSEIAGGTYNEQFF TRBD2 TRBV7-6
CASLRLDSYNEQFF NA TRBV10-2
CASSSLGDAGNTEAFF NA TRBV3-1
CASSQETSTDYEQYF NA TRBV4-1
CSARGLRTDVYEQYF NA TRBV20-1